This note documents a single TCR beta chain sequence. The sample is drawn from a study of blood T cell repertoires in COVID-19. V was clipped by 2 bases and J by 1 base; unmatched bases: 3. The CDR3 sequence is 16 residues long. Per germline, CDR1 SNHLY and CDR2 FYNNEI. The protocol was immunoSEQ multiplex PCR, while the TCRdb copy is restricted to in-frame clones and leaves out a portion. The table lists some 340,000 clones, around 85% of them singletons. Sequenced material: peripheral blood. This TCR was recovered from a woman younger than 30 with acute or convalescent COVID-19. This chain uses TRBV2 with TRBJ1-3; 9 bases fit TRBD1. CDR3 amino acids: CASSERTGVSGNTIYF. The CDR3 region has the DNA TGTGCCAGCAGTGAACGGACAGGGGTATCTGGAAACACCATATATTTT.